The sequence of this T cell receptor (beta chain) was determined in a study of cytomegalovirus exposure and HLA in healthy donors. On this clone: The antigen remains unidentified.

Despite likely unrecorded immune exposures, the donors were nominally healthy at the time of sampling. Study outcomes and limitations: Some V segments (TRBV6-2 and TRBV6-3 among them) were excluded as indistinguishable.

It was with 60 Vbeta and 13 Jbeta primers that the PCR ran. Profiling relied on immunoSEQ multiplex PCR, and the TCRdb table lists in-frame clones only, not all of them. The repertoire holds some 130,000 clones, with about two thirds as singletons. CDR1 and CDR2 (germline): KGHSH, LQKENI. This CDR3 has 14 amino acids. The V segment lost 4 bases and the J segment 4 bases; nucleotides outside the gene matches: 5. This TCR came from a woman aged 40 to 55 in good health and CMV-seronegative. The chain is built from TRBV18 and TRBJ1-2, with TRBD1 identical over 8 bases. Sequencing used PBMCs. CDR3 nucleotides: TGTGCCAGCTCACGGGGACAGGCGGGCTATGGCTACACCTTC. This gives the protein CASSRGQAGYGYTF. Using reference TRBV18 and TRBJ1-2 for the parts outside the CDR3, the full variable domain is NAGVMQNPRHLVRRRGQEARLRCSPMKGHSHVYWYRQLPEEGLKFMVYLQKENIIDESGMPKERFSAEFPKEGPSILRIQQVVRGDSAAYFCASSRGQAGYGYTFGSGTRLTVV.